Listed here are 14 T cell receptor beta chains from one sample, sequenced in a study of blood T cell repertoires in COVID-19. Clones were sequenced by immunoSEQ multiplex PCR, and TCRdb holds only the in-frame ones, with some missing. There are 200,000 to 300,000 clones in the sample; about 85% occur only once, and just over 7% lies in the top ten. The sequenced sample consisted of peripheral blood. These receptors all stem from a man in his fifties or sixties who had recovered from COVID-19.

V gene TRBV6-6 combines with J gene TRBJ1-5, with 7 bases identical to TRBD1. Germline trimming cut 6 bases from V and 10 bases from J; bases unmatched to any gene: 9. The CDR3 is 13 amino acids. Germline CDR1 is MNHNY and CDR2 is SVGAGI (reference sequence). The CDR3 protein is CASSLDRSYPQHF. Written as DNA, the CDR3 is TGTGCCAGCAGCTTGGACAGGTCTTACCCCCAGCATTTT.

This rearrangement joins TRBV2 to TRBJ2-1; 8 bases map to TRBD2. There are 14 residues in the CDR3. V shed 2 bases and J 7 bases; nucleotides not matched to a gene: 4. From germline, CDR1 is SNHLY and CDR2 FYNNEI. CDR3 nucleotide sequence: TGTGCCAGCAGTGAACTCCCGGGGGGGAATGAGCAGTTCTTC. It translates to CASSELPGGNEQFF.

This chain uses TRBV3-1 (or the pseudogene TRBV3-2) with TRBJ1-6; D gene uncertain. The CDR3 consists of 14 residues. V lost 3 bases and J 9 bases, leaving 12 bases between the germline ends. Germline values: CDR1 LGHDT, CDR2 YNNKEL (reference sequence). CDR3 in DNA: TGTGCCAGCAGCCAGGGTAGGCGGGCTTCACCCCTCCACTTT. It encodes CASSQGRRASPLHF.

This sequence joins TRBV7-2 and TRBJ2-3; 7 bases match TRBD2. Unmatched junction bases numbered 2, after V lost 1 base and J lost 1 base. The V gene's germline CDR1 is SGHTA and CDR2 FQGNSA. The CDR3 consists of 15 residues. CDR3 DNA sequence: TGTGCCAGCAGCTTAGTCCGGGGGGGCACAGATACGCAGTATTTT. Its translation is CASSLVRGGTDTQYF.

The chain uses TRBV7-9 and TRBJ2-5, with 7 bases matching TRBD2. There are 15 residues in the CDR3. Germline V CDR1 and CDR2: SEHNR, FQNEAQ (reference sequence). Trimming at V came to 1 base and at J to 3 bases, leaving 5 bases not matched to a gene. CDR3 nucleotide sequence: TGTGCCAGCAGCTTAGGGGAGGGGTATGAAGAGACCCAGTACTTC. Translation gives CASSLGEGYEETQYF.

The CDR3 DNA reads as TGTGCCAGCAGTTTTCGACAGGGGGCAGGGAACACTGAAGCTTTCTTT. Protein: CASSFRQGAGNTEAFF. J is TRBJ1-1 and V is TRBV3-1 (or the pseudogene TRBV3-2); 10 bases line up with TRBD1. Germline CDR1 is LGHDT and CDR2 is YNNKEL (reference sequence). The CDR3 loop spans 16 amino acids. V dropped 6 bases and J dropped 1; count of bases not matched to a gene: 8.

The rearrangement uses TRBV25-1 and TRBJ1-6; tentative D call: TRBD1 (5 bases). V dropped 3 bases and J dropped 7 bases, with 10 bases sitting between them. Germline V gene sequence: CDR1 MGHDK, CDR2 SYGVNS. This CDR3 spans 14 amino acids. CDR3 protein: CASSEGRGNSPLHF. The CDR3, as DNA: TGTGCCAGCAGTGAGGGGAGGGGCAATTCACCCCTCCACTTT.

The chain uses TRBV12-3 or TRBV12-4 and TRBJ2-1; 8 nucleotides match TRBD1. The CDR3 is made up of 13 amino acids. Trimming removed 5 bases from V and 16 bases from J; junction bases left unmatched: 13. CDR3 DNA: TGTGCCAGCAGTCTAAGCCCCGGGACAGGAAAATTCTTC. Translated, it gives CASSLSPGTGKFF.

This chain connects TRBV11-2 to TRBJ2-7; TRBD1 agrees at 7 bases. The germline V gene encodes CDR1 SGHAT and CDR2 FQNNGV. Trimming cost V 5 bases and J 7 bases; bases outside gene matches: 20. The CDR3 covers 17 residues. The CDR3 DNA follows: TGTGCCAGCAGCCTCCCGACAGGGACATCGGGGTTTTGGGAGCAGTACGTC. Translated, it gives CASSLPTGTSGFWEQYV.

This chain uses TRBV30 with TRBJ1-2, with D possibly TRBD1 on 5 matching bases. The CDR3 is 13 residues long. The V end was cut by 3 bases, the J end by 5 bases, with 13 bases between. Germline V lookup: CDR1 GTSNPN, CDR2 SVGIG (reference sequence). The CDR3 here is CAWSPTVGYGYTF. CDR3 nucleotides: TGTGCCTGGAGCCCGACAGTGGGGTATGGCTACACCTTC.

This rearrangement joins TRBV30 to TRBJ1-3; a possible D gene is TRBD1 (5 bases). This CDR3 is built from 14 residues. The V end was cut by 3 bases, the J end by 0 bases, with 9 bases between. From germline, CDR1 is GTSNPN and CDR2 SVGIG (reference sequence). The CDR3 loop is CAWSQDTSGNTIYF. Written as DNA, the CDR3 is TGTGCCTGGAGCCAGGACACCTCTGGAAACACCATATATTTT.

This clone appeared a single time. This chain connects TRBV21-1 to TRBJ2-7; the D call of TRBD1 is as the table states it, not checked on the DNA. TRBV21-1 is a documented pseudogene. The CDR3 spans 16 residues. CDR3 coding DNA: TGTGCCAGCAGCATACTCAGTATGGGCACCTCCTACGAGCAGTACTTC. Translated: CASSILSMGTSYEQYF.

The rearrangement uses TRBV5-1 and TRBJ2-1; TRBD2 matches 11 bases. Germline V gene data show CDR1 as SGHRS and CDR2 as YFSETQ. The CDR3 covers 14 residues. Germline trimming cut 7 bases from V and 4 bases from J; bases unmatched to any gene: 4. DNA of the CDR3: TGCGCCAGCGCTAGACTAGCGGGGTACAATGAGCAGTTCTTC. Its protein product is CASARLAGYNEQFF. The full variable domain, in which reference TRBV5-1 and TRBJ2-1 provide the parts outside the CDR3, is KAGVTQTPRYLIKTRGQQVTLSCSPISGHRSVSWYQQTPGQGLQFLFEYFSETQRNKGNFPGRFSGRQFSNSRSEMNVSTLELGDSALYLCASARLAGYNEQFFGPGTRLTVL.

The CDR3 sequence is CASRTQGQFNQPQHF. CDR3 nucleotide sequence: TGTGCCAGTAGAACCCAGGGGCAGTTTAATCAGCCCCAGCATTTT. The rearrangement links TRBV19 to TRBJ1-5, with a weak D call TRBD1 (6 bases). The CDR3 has 15 amino acids. V was trimmed by 6 bases and J by 4 bases, leaving 16 bases between them. Germline V lookup: CDR1 LNHDA, CDR2 SQIVND (reference sequence).